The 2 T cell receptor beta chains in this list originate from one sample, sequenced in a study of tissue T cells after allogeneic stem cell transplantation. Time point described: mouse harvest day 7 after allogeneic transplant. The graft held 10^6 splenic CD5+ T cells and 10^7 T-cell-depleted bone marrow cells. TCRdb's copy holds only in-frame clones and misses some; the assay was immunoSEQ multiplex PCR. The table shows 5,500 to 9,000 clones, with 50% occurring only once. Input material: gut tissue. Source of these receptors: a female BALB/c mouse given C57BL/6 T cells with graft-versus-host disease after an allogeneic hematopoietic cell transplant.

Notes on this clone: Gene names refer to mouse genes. The covered CDR3 bases are TGTGCAAGCAGATCCTCAGGGAACACAGAAGTCTTC. This codes for CASRSSGNTEVF. The full CDR3 protein is CASRSSGNTEVFF. The chain carries TRBV16 and TRBJ1-1; no firm D call. The CDR3 end falls 1 residue outside the read, so it is completed with the germline J gene. Germline V gene lookup returns CDR1 SGHSA and CDR2 FRNQAP. V gave up 6 bases and J gave up 1 base, with 9 bases separating them. The CDR3 runs to 13 residues.

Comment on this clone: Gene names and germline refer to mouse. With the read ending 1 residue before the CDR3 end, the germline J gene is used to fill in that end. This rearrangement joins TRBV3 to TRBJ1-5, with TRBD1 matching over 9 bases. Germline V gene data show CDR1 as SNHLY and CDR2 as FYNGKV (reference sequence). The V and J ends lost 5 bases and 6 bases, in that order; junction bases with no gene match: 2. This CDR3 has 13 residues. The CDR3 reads CASSRDRAQAPLF. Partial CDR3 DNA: TGTGCCAGCAGCCGGGACAGGGCCCAGGCTCCGCTT. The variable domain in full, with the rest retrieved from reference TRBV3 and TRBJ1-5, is GPKVLQIPSHQIIDMGQMVTLNCDPVSNHLYFYWYKQILGQQMEFLVNFYNGKVMEKSKLFKDQFSVERPDGSYFTLKIQPTALEDSAVYFCASSRDRAQAPLFGEGTRLSVL.